The 14 T cell receptor beta chains presented below share a single source sample, sequenced in a study of blood T cell repertoires in COVID-19. Assay used: immunoSEQ multiplex PCR; TCRdb lists only in-frame clones, some missing. The table has 150,000 to 200,000 clones, roughly four fifths seen once. The sequencing sample was made of peripheral blood. These receptors were collected from a woman aged 80 or older with acute or convalescent COVID-19.

This chain uses TRBV7-9 with TRBJ2-3; D is ambiguous. Germline assignment: CDR1 SEHNR and CDR2 FQNEAQ (reference sequence). The CDR3 runs to 14 residues. Between the trimmed V and J ends, which lost 1 base and 1 base, there was a span of 6 bases. CDR3 bases: TGTGCCAGCAGCTTAGATCAGGGCACAGATACGCAGTATTTT. This sequence encodes CASSLDQGTDTQYF.

The chain couples TRBV18 to TRBJ1-1; maybe TRBD1 (5 bases). Germline V lookup: CDR1 KGHSH, CDR2 LQKENI. This CDR3 has 14 amino acids. Trimming cost V 2 bases and J 1 base, with 8 bases left between them. CDR3 in DNA: TGTGCCAGCTCACCATTGGACACGAACACTGAAGCTTTCTTT. As protein: CASSPLDTNTEAFF.

The rearrangement joins TRBV7-2 to TRBJ1-5; the match to TRBD1 covers 7 bases. The CDR3 is made up of 16 amino acids. Looked up from germline, CDR1 is SGHTA and CDR2 is FQGNSA. V was pared by 2 bases and J by 9 bases, with 13 bases of the junction left unmatched. The CDR3 DNA follows: TGTGCCAGCAGCTTAAACTCCGGGACAGCTTTCGGGCCCCAGCATTTT. Protein sequence: CASSLNSGTAFGPQHF.

The chain links TRBV14 to TRBJ2-1; 14 bases map to TRBD2. Trimming at V came to 1 base and at J to 8 bases, leaving 7 bases not matched to a gene. From germline, CDR1 is SGHDN and CDR2 FVKESK. The CDR3 runs 17 residues. CDR3 protein: CASSQGGLAGVWDEQFF. DNA of the CDR3: TGTGCCAGCAGCCAAGGGGGACTAGCGGGAGTCTGGGATGAGCAGTTCTTC.

The rearrangement links TRBV2 to TRBJ2-1; D is possibly TRBD1 (6 bases). V shed 6 bases and J shed 5 bases, with 20 bases lying between them. Germline V gene lookup returns CDR1 SNHLY and CDR2 FYNNEI. The CDR3 runs 16 residues. CDR3 protein: CASSLGATQLHNEQFF. DNA for the CDR3: TGTGCCAGCAGCCTGGGGGCCACCCAGTTACACAATGAGCAGTTCTTC.

This clone appeared a few times. This rearrangement joins TRBV28 to TRBJ1-2; 8 nucleotides line up with TRBD1. The CDR3 runs to 16 residues. Germline loops: CDR1 MDHEN, CDR2 SYDVKM. Germline trimming cut 6 bases from V and 4 bases from J; bases unmatched to any gene: 13. CDR3 loop: CASSQTRDRPVYGYTF. For the CDR3, the DNA is TGTGCCAGCAGCCAGACCCGGGACAGGCCTGTCTATGGCTACACCTTC.

The table lists this clone with a few counts. The V gene is TRBV9, the J gene TRBJ1-6, with 9 bases aligning to TRBD1. There are 15 residues in the CDR3. CDR1 SGDLS and CDR2 YYNGEE come from the germline V gene. Trimming removed 0 bases from V and 10 bases from J; junction bases left unmatched: 5. DNA of the CDR3: TGTGCCAGCAGCGTAGATACAGGGGGCAGATCACCCCTCCACTTT. This codes for CASSVDTGGRSPLHF.

The rearrangement links TRBV9 to TRBJ2-5; TRBD1 aligns across 9 bases. Per germline, CDR1 SGDLS and CDR2 YYNGEE. V trimming: 0 bases; J trimming: 4 bases; junction bases outside the gene matches: 4. CDR3 size: 15 residues. DNA for the CDR3: TGTGCCAGCAGCGTAGGGGGGACAGGGTCAGAGACCCAGTACTTC. Amino acid sequence: CASSVGGTGSETQYF.

The V gene is TRBV7-8, the J gene TRBJ2-1; 15 bases are a match to TRBD2. Germline V CDR1 and CDR2: SGHVS, FQNEAQ. Germline trimming cut 2 bases from V and 0 bases from J; bases unmatched to any gene: 5. The CDR3 loop spans 19 amino acids. CDR3 protein: CASSLYGTSGGSSYNEQFF. CDR3 bases: TGTGCCAGCAGCTTATATGGGACTAGCGGGGGGAGCTCCTACAATGAGCAGTTCTTC.

This clone occurred once. V usage is TRBV6-1 and J usage is TRBJ2-1; possible D gene TRBD2, 6 bases. This CDR3 is 15 amino acids long. Trimming left V 3 bases short and J 4 bases short, with 13 bases between. Germline loops: CDR1 MNHNS, CDR2 SASEGT. This CDR3 reads CASSDQPRGYNEQFF. The CDR3 DNA is TGTGCCAGCAGTGATCAGCCTCGGGGGTACAATGAGCAGTTCTTC.

This chain joins TRBV30 and TRBJ2-2; 10 bases agree with TRBD2. The CDR3 extends over 15 amino acids. CDR1 is GTSNPN, CDR2 SVGIG, per germline (reference sequence). With 3 bases clipped from V and 4 bases from J, the junction kept 5 bases outside the gene matches. The CDR3 here is CAWRPSGRGTGELFF. The CDR3 DNA is TGTGCCTGGAGGCCTAGCGGGAGAGGCACCGGGGAGCTGTTTTTT.

The chain employs TRBV7-2 and TRBJ1-1; D unresolved. V lost 4 bases and J lost 1, with 10 bases in between. CDR3 length: 14 amino acids. Germline V CDR1 and CDR2: SGHTA, FQGNSA. CDR3 bases: TGTGCCAGCAGCTGGAGAGTATCGAACACTGAAGCTTTCTTT. This gives the protein CASSWRVSNTEAFF.

J is TRBJ1-6 and V is TRBV6-1, with 8 nucleotides matching TRBD1. J gave up 3 bases and V 3 bases, and 1 base lay outside the gene matches. Germline V CDR1 and CDR2: MNHNS, SASEGT. This CDR3 region has 15 residues. CDR3 region: CASSDGQGYNSPLHF. For the CDR3, the DNA is TGTGCCAGCAGTGACGGACAGGGCTATAATTCACCCCTCCACTTT.

Concerning this clone itself: Within the sample, other DNA sequences also encode this same CDR3. V gene TRBV3-1 (or the pseudogene TRBV3-2) combines with J gene TRBJ2-1; tentatively, D is TRBD2 (5 bases). In germline, CDR1 is LGHDT, CDR2 YNNKEL (reference sequence). Trimming took off 0 bases at V and 7 bases at J, with 7 bases between the two ends. The CDR3 contains 13 residues. As DNA, the CDR3 is TGTGCCAGCAGCCAAGACCGGGGAAATGAGCAGTTCTTC. Its translation is CASSQDRGNEQFF.